This TCR beta chain was sequenced for a study of blood T cell repertoires in COVID-19 (dated by TCRdb to 2020 to 2021). Regarding the study in general: Samples covering the acute and convalescent phases of COVID-19 were provided by collaborators in the United States, Italy and Spain. The repertoires were released in a freely available public database meant as a resource for research on the immune response to SARS-CoV-2. Samples came from the ongoing ImmuneRACE study (first 160 participants) plus 1,254 subjects from 6 global collaborators. HLA class I and class II types, where available, came from metadata supplied by the sample provider rather than from assay-based typing. The prospective study material was composed of cDNA or gDNA derived from T cells, B-cell-depleted T cells, or PBMCs. Deeply sampled blood TCRbeta repertoires from subjects exposed to, actively infected with, or recovered from COVID-19 were included in the dataset. A de-identified subject ID, COVID-19 status, age in years and sex were almost always included in the sample metadata.

TCRbeta CDR3 regions were amplified from genomic DNA by means of the immunoSEQ Assay, a bias-controlled multiplex PCR. The authors' analysis ran thus. Within the assay, amplification of reference gene primers was used to estimate how many nucleated cells each sample contained. To quantify the absolute abundance of each unique TCRbeta CDR3 rearrangement, sequence reads were collapsed and filtered. Productive Simpson clonality was computed per sample as the square root of Simpson's diversity index over productive rearrangements. TCRdb stores this immuneACCESS table with in-frame sequences only. Part of the clones is absent; in the studies checked, under half of the shortfall reflects unresolved V genes, and no reason is known for the rest. V and J calls and clone size are as listed in that table; D and trimming were resolved from the DNA. For this sample the table gives more than 60,000 clones, of which 90% were detected only once. The leading ten clones occupy 15% to 20% of the sample.

As encoded in the germline V gene, CDR1 is SGHDT while CDR2 is YYEEEE. The CDR3 holds 14 amino acids from the cysteine to the phenylalanine. Only the CDR3 DNA is retained, 42 bases long and in frame from the first base. Trimming takes 4 bases from V and 7 bases from J, and the germline ends sit 17 bases apart. As regards this clone: No antigen is known for it. One base away there is no much larger clone; base qualities are not given.

Results and caveats for the whole study, not just this receptor: The quantity of clinical and demographic metadata differed by source and by participant and was supplied without curation.

Collaborating institutions collected whole blood in K2EDTA tubes following their own protocols. For TCRbeta analysis, collaborator samples were shipped as frozen whole blood, as isolated PBMCs, or as DNA extracted from either sample type. The sample consisted of peripheral blood. The sequence is built from TRBV5-6 and TRBJ1-2; perhaps TRBD1 is the D gene, with 6 bases matching. This TCR was sampled from a woman of 80 years or more with active or convalescent COVID-19. The CDR3 reads as follows: CASSIQGAVSGYTF. The DNA sequence is as follows: TGTGCCAGCAGCATACAGGGAGCTGTGAGTGGCTACACCTTC.